The T cell receptor beta chain described here comes from a study of T cell responses to AZD1222 COVID-19 vaccine. Study-level findings and limits: Researchers report vaccine-associated CD4 TCRs spanning spike, with dominance at 160-218 and 743-854. Two AZD1222 administrations were followed by greater Spike-specific TCR breadth and depth.

Germline CDR1 is MNHEY and CDR2 is SMNVEV (reference sequence). The CDR3 spans 17 residues. V was clipped by 5 bases and J by 7 bases; unmatched bases: 15. Only in-frame clones appear in the TCRdb table, and some are missing; sequencing was by immunoSEQ multiplex PCR. The sample contains around 200,000 clones, 88% of which appear only once. Investigators merged groups given second doses at roughly 4 or roughly 12 weeks. Details on this clone: Its specificity is not known.

The source of this sequence is an adult who received the AZD1222 COVID-19 vaccine. The sample in question was peripheral blood, obtained 28 days after the second AZD1222 dose. The chain uses TRBV27 and TRBJ2-1; TRBD2 matches 9 bases. In DNA form, the CDR3 reads TGTGCCAGCAGTCCCGAACCGGGACTAGCCTCGGGGAATGAGCAGTTCTTC. This gives the protein CASSPEPGLASGNEQFF.